A single sample gave rise to the 5 T cell receptor beta chains below, sequenced in a study of regulatory T cells in long-lasting Graves disease. Combining iRepertoire HTBI primers with Arm-PCR of CDR3 regions, the authors built TCR beta libraries. TCRdb redid the calling of the multiplex PCR reads with MiXCR, one entry per CDR3 protein. The sample includes about 620,000 distinct CDR3 sequences, 16% of them seen just once. Noted time point: newly diagnosed GD, antithyroid drugs for less than 3 months. Generation of the TCR library employed RNA extracted from PBMCs. These data also formed part of another study, on T cells in Graves' hyperthyroidism and ophthalmopathy.

Sequenced here: peripheral blood mononuclear cells (PBMCs), sampled at new diagnosis, from a patient treated with antithyroid drugs. The receptors stem from a young woman with Graves disease.

In its sample, this clonotype was seen many times. The CDR3 loop reads CASSFRREGPHTQYF. CDR3 DNA sequence: TGTGCCAGCAGTTTTCGGCGGGAAGGGCCCCATACGCAGTATTTT. This rearrangement joins TRBV28 to TRBJ2-3; possibly TRBD2 for D (6 bases). Germline V gene sequence: CDR1 MDHEN, CDR2 SYDVKM. The CDR3 covers 15 residues. Trimming left V 3 bases short and J 7 bases short, with 17 bases between.

The rearrangement joins TRBV3-1 to TRBJ2-6, with D uncertain. V was shortened by 1 base and J by 3 bases, with 10 bases between the two germline ends. This CDR3 is 16 amino acids long. The germline V gene has CDR1 LGHDT and CDR2 YNNKEL (reference sequence). In DNA form, the CDR3 reads TGTGCCAGCAGCCAAGCGGGTCTCCTTGGGGCCAACGTCCTGACTTTC. Protein: CASSQAGLLGANVLTF.

This clonotype was counted a few times. This chain joins TRBV19 and TRBJ1-3; D remains unclear. CDR1 LNHDA and CDR2 SQIVND come from the germline V gene (reference sequence). Trimming took 7 bases from V and 0 from J, leaving 10 bases between them. The CDR3 has 14 residues. CDR3 in amino acids: CASNRDLSGNTIYF. The CDR3 nucleotides read TGTGCCAGTAATCGGGATCTCTCTGGAAACACCATATATTTT.

Comment on this clonotype: One junction end disagrees with the germline gene, perhaps due to a read error. The chain employs TRBV30 and TRBJ2-5; TRBD2 aligns across 10 bases. Germline V gene data show CDR1 as GTSNPN and CDR2 as SVGIG (reference sequence). The CDR3 has 14 amino acids. CDR3 sequence (DNA): TGTGCCCGGAGTGGGACTAGCGCATCGAGGACCCAGTACTTC. The encoded protein is CARSGTSASRTQYF.

This clonotype occurred many times. The chain is built from TRBV18 and TRBJ1-1; D gene ambiguous. Germline CDR1 KGHSH, CDR2 LQKENI. The ends were cut back, 3 bases at V and 4 bases at J, with 9 bases in the middle. The CDR3 sequence is 13 residues long. The CDR3 here is CASSPAGTTEAFF. The CDR3 nucleotides read TGTGCCAGCTCACCGGCAGGTACCACTGAAGCTTTCTTT.